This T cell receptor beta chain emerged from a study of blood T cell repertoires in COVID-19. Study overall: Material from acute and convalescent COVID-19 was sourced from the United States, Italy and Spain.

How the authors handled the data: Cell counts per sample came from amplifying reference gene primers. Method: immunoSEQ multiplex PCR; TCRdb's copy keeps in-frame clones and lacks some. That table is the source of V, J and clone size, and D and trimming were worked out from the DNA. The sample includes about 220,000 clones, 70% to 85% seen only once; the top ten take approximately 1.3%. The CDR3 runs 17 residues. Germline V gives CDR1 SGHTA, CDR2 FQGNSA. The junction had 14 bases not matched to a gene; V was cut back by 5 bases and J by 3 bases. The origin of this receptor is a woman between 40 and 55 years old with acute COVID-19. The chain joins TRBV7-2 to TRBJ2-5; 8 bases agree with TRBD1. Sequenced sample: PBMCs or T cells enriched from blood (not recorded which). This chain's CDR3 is CASSRPSGQGLKETQYF. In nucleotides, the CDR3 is TGTGCCAGCAGCCGCCCTTCTGGACAGGGCCTGAAAGAGACCCAGTACTTC.